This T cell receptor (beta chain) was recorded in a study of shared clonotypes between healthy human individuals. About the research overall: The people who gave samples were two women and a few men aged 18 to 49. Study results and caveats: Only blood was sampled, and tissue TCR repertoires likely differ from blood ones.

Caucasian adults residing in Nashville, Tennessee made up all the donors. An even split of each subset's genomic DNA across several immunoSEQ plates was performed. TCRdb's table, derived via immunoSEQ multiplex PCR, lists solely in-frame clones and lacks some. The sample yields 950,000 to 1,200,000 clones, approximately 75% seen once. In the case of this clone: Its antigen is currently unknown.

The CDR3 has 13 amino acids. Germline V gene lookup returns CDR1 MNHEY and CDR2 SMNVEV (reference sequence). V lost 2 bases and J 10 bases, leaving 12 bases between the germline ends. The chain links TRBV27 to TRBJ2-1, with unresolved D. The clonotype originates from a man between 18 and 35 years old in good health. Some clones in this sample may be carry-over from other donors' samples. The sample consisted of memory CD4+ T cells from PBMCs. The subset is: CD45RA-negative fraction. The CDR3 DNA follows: TGTGCCAGCAGTTTACCCCCGGGCGTGGAGCAGTTCTTC. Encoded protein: CASSLPPGVEQFF.